This T cell receptor (beta chain) was sequenced in a study of cytomegalovirus exposure and HLA in healthy donors. The study, taken as a whole, reports: In a later analysis, CMV-associated beta chains were mostly HLA-associated, it appeared. Most of the TCR beta V segments (in an earlier analysis) were productive either about 87% or about 30% of the time. Indistinguishability led to the exclusion of some V segments, TRBV6-2 and TRBV6-3 included. Reported findings show TCR beta sequences accurately forecast HLA-A and HLA-B alleles in most subjects.

As regards this clone: Its antigen is unidentified.

Researchers ran the PCR with 60 Vbeta and 13 Jbeta primers. The table came from immunoSEQ multiplex PCR; TCRdb's copy has only in-frame clones and leaves some out. The data hold 100,000 to 150,000 clones, with about 74% observed a single time. V lost 4 bases, J lost 5 bases, and 7 bases stayed unmatched. Germline V gene lookup returns CDR1 MNHNS and CDR2 SASEGT. The CDR3 has 15 residues. V gene TRBV6-1 combines with J gene TRBJ1-1, with 10 bases identical to TRBD1. This TCR came from a male donor in good health and CMV-seronegative. Sample: PBMCs. The CDR3 loop reads CASSGDRGPNTEAFF. The DNA of the CDR3 is TGTGCCAGCAGTGGAGACAGGGGGCCGAATACTGAAGCTTTCTTT.